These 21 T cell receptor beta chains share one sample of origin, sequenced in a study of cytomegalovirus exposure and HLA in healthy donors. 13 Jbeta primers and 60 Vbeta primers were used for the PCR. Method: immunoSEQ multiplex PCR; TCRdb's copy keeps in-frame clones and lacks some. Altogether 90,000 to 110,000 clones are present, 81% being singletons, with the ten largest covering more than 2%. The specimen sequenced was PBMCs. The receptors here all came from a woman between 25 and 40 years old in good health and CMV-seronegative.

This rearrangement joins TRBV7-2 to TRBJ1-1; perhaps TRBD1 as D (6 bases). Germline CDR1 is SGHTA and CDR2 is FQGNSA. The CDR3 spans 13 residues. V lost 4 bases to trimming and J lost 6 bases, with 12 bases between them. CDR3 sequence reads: CASSWTEGAEAFF. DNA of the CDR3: TGTGCCAGCAGCTGGACAGAGGGGGCTGAAGCTTTCTTT.

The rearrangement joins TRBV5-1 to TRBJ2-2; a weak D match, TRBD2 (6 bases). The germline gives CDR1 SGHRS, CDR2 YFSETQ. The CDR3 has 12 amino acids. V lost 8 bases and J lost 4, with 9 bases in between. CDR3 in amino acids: CASGDFTGELFF. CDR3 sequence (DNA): TGCGCCAGTGGGGACTTCACCGGGGAGCTGTTTTTT.

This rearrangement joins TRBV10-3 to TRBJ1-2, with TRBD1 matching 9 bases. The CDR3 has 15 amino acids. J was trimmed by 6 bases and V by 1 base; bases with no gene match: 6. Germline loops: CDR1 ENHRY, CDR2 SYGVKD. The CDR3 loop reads CAISELGTGSHGYTF. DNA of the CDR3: TGTGCCATCAGTGAGTTGGGGACAGGGTCCCATGGCTACACCTTC.

CDR3 sequence (DNA): TGTGCCAGCAGCTTTGGACTAGCGGGCAATGAGCAGTTCTTC. It specifies CASSFGLAGNEQFF. The chain recombines TRBV5-4 with TRBJ2-1, with 11 positions matching TRBD2. The CDR3 consists of 14 residues. V shed 2 bases, J shed 6 bases, and the junction held 1 base outside the gene matches. Looked up from germline, CDR1 is SGHNT and CDR2 is YYREEE (reference sequence). The whole variable domain, remainder taken from reference TRBV5-4 and TRBJ2-1, is ETGVTQSPTHLIKTRGQQVTLRCSSQSGHNTVSWYQQALGQGPQFIFQYYREEENGRGNFPPRFSGLQFPNYSSELNVNALELDDSALYLCASSFGLAGNEQFFGPGTRLTVL.

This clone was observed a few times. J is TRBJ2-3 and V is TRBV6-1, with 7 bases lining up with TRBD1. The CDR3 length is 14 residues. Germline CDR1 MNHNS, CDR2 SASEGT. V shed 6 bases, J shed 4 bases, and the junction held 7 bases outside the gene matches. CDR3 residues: CASRLTGIPDTQYF. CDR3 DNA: TGTGCCAGCAGGTTGACAGGGATCCCAGATACGCAGTATTTT.

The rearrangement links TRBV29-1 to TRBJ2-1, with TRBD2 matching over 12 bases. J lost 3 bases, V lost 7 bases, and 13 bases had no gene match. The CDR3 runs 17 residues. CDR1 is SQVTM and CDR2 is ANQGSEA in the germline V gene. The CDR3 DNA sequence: TGCAGCGCTATCCCACTAGCGGGAGGACCGATCTACAATGAGCAGTTCTTC. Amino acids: CSAIPLAGGPIYNEQFF.

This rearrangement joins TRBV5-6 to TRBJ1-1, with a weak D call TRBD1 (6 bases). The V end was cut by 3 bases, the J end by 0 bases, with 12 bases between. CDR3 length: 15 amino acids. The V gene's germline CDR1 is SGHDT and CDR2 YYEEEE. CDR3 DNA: TGTGCCAGCAGCTATACACAGGGACTGAACACTGAAGCTTTCTTT. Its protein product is CASSYTQGLNTEAFF.

CDR3: CASSRRLGGGYEQYF. The CDR3 bases are TGTGCCAGCAGCCGACGTCTGGGCGGGGGCTACGAGCAGTACTTC. This chain uses TRBV5-6 with TRBJ2-7; 7 bases match TRBD2. This CDR3 region has 15 residues. V trimming: 4 bases; J trimming: 3 bases; junction bases outside the gene matches: 10. Looked up from germline, CDR1 is SGHDT and CDR2 is YYEEEE.

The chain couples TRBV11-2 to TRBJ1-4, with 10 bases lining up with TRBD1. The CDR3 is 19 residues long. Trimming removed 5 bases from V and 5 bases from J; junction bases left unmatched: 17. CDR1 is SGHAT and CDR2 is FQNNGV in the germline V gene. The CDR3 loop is CASSPDRGRRISGNEKLFF. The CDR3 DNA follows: TGTGCCAGCAGCCCTGACAGGGGGCGAAGGATTAGCGGAAATGAAAAACTGTTTTTT.

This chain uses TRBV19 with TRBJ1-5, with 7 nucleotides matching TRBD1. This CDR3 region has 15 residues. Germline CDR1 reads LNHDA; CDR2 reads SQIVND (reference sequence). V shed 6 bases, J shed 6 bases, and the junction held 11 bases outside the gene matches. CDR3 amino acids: CASSLEGARGQPQHF. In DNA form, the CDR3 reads TGTGCCAGTAGCCTCGAGGGGGCGCGCGGTCAGCCCCAGCATTTT.

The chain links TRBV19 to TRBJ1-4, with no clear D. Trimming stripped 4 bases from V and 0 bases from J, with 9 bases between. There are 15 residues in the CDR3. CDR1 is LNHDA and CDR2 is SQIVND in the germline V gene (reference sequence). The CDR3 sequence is CASSTYRATNEKLFF. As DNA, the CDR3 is TGTGCCAGTAGTACCTACAGAGCAACTAATGAAAAACTGTTTTTT.

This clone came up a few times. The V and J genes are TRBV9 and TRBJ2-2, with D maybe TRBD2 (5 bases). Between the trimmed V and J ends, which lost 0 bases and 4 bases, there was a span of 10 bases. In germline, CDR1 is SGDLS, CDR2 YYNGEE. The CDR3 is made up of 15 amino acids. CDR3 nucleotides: TGTGCCAGCAGCGTAGAGGGAGAGTCCACCGGGGAGCTGTTTTTT. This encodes CASSVEGESTGELFF.

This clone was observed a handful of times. This CDR3 reads CAWSVRRADTQYF. Written as DNA, the CDR3 is TGTGCCTGGAGTGTACGGAGGGCCGATACGCAGTATTTT. V and J are TRBV30 and TRBJ2-3; D is possibly TRBD2 (6 bases). Germline V lookup: CDR1 GTSNPN, CDR2 SVGIG (reference sequence). Trimming shortened V by 0 bases and J by 6 bases, and 10 bases separated the two germline ends. This CDR3 contains 13 residues.

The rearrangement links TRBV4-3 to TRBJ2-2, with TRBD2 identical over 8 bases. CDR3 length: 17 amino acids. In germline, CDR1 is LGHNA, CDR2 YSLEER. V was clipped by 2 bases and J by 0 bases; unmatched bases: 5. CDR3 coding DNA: TGCGCCAGCAGCCAATCTCCAGCGGGAGCGAACACCGGGGAGCTGTTTTTT. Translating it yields CASSQSPAGANTGELFF.

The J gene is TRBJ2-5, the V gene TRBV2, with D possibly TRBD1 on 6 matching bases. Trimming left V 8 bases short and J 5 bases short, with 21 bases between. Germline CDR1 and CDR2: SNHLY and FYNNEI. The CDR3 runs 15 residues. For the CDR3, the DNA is TGTGCCAGCCGACACCGGGACACGGTTTTTGAGACCCAGTACTTC. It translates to CASRHRDTVFETQYF.

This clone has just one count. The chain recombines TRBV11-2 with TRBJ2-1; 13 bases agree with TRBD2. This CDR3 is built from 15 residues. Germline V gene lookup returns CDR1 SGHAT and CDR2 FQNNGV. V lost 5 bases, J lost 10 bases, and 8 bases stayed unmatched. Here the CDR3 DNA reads TGTGCCAGCAGCATACCGGGACTAGCGGGATGGGAGCAGTTCTTC. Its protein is CASSIPGLAGWEQFF.

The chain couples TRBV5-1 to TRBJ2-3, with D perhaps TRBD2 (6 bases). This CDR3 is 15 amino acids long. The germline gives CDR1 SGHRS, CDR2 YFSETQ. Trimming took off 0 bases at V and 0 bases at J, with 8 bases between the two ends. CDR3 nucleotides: TGCGCCAGCAGCTTGGAGGGGACTAGCACAGATACGCAGTATTTT. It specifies CASSLEGTSTDTQYF.

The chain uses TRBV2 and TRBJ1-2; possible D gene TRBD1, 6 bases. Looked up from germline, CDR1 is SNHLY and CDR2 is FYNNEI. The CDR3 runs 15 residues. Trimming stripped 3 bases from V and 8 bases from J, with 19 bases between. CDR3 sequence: CASSDRGRSLGGYTF. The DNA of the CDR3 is TGTGCCAGCAGTGACAGGGGACGTTCTCTGGGCGGCTACACCTTC. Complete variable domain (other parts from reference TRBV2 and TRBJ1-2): EPEVTQTPSHQVTQMGQEVILRCVPISNHLYFYWYRQILGQKVEFLVSFYNNEISEKSEIFDDQFSVERPDGSNFTLKIRSTKLEDSAMYFCASSDRGRSLGGYTFGSGTRLTVV.

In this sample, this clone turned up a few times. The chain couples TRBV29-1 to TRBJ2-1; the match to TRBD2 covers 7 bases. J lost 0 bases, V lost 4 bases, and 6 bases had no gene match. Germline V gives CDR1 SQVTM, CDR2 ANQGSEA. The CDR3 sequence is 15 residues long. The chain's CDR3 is CSVGLALVSYNEQFF. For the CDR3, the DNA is TGCAGCGTTGGACTAGCTCTCGTCTCCTACAATGAGCAGTTCTTC.

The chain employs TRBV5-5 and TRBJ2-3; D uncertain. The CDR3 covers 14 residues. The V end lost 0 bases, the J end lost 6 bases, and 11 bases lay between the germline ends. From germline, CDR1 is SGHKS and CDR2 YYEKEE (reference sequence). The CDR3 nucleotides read TGTGCCAGCAGCTTGGGGAGTAAAGCCGATACGCAGTATTTT. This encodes CASSLGSKADTQYF.

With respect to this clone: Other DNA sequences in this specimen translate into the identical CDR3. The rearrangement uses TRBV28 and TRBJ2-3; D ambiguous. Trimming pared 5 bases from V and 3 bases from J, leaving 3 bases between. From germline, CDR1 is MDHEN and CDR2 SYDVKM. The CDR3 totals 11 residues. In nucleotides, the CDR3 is TGTGCCAGCAGTCTGACAGATACGCAGTATTTT. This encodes CASSLTDTQYF. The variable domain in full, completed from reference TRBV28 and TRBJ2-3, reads DVKVTQSSRYLVKRTGEKVFLECVQDMDHENMFWYRQDPGLGLRLIYFSYDVKMKEKGDIPEGYSVSREKKERFSLILESASTNQTSMYLCASSLTDTQYFGPGTRLTVL.